A selection of T cell receptor beta chains follows, all from one sample in a study of CD8+CD57+ T cells in acquired aplastic anemia. TCRdb ran MiXCR on the reads and lists one entry per CDR3 protein. The sample holds 150,000 to 200,000 distinct CDR3 sequences, around 52% seen once. The specimen sequenced was sorted CD4+, CD8+, or CD8+CD57+ T cells (not recorded which) from PBMCs. The receptors derive from a human donor with aplastic anemia. The CDR3 runs from the conserved cysteine through the conserved F or W. D genes are given only for firm matches. Clone size appears in some rows only: once, few, many, or a class for an expanded clone.

>NA|TRBV20-1|NA|TRBJ1-2
CSAGATGIYGYTF
TGCAGTGCTGGGGCCACAGGGATCTATGGCTACACCTTC
>NA|TRBV24-1|many|TRBJ2-7
CATSDLRGFGQYF
TGTGCCACCAGTGACCTAAGGGGCTTTGGGCAGTACTTC
>TRBD1|TRBV29-1|once|TRBJ1-1
CSVLTGIEAFF
TGCAGCGTGTTGACAGGGATTGAAGCTTTCTTT
>NA|TRBV7-2|NA|TRBJ1-1
CASSLGGARNTEAFF
TGTGCCAGCAGCTTAGGGGGGGCTAGGAACACTGAAGCTTTCTTT
>NA|TRBV9|NA|TRBJ2-7
CASSLPQGTDEQYF
TGTGCCAGCAGCCTGCCCCAGGGGACGGACGAGCAGTACTTC
>NA|TRBV10-1|NA|TRBJ2-3
CASSEIWDTQYF
TGCGCCAGCAGTGAGATTTGGGATACGCAGTACTTT
>TRBD1|TRBV24-1|few|TRBJ2-7
CATSDPDRGSYEQYF
TGTGCCACCAGTGATCCCGACAGGGGGTCCTACGAGCAGTACTTC
>TRBD2|TRBV7-9|NA|TRBJ2-7
CASSSGRDEQYF
TGTGCCAGCAGCTCGGGGAGGGACGAGCAGTACTTC
>NA|TRBV2|NA|TRBJ1-1
CASSQDGARNTEAFF
TGTGCCAGCAGCCAAGACGGGGCGAGGAACACTGAAGCTTTCTTT
>TRBD1|TRBV12-3/TRBV12-4|NA|TRBJ1-6
CASRIQGRNSPLHF
TGTGCCAGCAGGATACAGGGGAGAAATTCACCCCTCCACTTT
>NA|TRBV4-1|many|TRBJ2-1
CASSQEQSYSYNEQFF
TGCGCCAGCAGCCAAGAGCAGAGTTACTCCTACAATGAGCAGTTCTTC
>TRBD1|TRBV7-2|NA|TRBJ1-1
CASSLDRQGNAFF
TGTGCCAGCAGCTTAGATCGACAGGGGAATGCTTTCTTT
>NA|TRBV19|many|TRBJ1-2
CASSTAHIQGLSNYGYTF
TGTGCCAGTAGTACCGCGCATATCCAGGGCCTTTCTAACTATGGCTACACCTTC
>TRBD2|TRBV7-3|many|TRBJ2-1
CASSLSGGQREGRAYNEQFF
TGTGCCAGCAGCTTAAGTGGGGGGCAGCGGGAGGGCAGGGCCTACAATGAGCAGTTCTTC
>NA|TRBV29-1|NA|TRBJ2-7
CSATGTPPSDEQHF
TGCAGCGCGACCGGGACACCTCCTTCCGACGAGCAGCACTTC
>NA|TRBV5-1|NA|TRBJ1-6
CASKALSGYNSPLHF
TGCGCCAGTAAGGCCCTTAGCGGCTATAATTCACCCCTCCACTTT
>TRBD2|TRBV10-1|many|TRBJ2-7
CASSESGGSPYEQYF
TGCGCCAGCAGTGAGTCGGGCGGGAGTCCCTACGAGCAGTACTTC
>TRBD1|TRBV20-1|NA|TRBJ2-1
CSARGTGKYNEQFF
TGCAGTGCTAGAGGGACAGGCAAATACAATGAGCAGTTCTTC
>NA|TRBV7-7|few|TRBJ2-5
CASSSNTEETQYF
TGTGCCAGCAGCTCCAACACGGAAGAGACCCAGTACTTC
>TRBD1|TRBV11-1|many|TRBJ1-2
CASSFNRDRGYYGYTF
TGTGCCAGCAGCTTCAACCGGGACAGGGGGTACTATGGCTACACCTTC
>NA|TRBV15|NA|TRBJ1-6
CATTIPYNSPLHF
TGTGCCACCACCATCCCCTATAATTCACCCCTCCACTTT
>TRBD2|TRBV10-2|NA|TRBJ2-4
CASSESLAGGRNIQYF
TGCGCCAGCAGTGAGTCGCTAGCGGGGGGGAGGAACATTCAGTACTTC